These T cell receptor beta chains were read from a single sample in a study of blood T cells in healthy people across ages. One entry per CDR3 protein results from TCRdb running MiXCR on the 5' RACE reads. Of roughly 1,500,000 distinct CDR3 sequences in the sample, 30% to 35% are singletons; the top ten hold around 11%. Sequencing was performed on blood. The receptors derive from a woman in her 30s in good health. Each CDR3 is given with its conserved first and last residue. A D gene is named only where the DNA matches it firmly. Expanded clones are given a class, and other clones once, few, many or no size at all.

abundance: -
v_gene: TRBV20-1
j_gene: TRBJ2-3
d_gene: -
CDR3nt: TGCAGTGCTAGAGATGATACCCTAGAGATGGGAAGGGGAGATACGCAGTATTTT
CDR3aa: CSARDDTLEMGRGDTQYF

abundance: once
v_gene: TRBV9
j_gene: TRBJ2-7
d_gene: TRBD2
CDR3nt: TGTGCCAGCAGCGCCGGGGAGGGCTACTACGAGCAGTACTTC
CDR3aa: CASSAGEGYYEQYF

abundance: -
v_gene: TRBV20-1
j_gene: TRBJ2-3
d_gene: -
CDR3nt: TGCAGTGCTAGACGGGCAGGGGACACAGATACGCAGTATTTT
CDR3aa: CSARRAGDTDTQYF

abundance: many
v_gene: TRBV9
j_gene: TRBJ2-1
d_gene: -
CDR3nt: TGTGCCAGCAGCGTAGGGGGTAGCGAGTACAATGAGCAGTTCTTC
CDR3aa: CASSVGGSEYNEQFF

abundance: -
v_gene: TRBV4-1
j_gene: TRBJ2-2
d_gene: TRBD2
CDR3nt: TGCGCCAGCAGCCAACAAGCGGGAGGGACCGGGGAGCTGTTTTTT
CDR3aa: CASSQQAGGTGELFF

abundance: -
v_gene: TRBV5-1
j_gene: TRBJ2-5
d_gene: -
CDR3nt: TGCGCCAGCAGCCCCGGAAGGGGCCTAAGTAAGTTGGGGACCCAGTACTTC
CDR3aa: CASSPGRGLSKLGTQYF

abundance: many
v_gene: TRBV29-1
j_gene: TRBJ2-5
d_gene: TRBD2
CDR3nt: TGCAGCGCCGGACTAGCGGGGACCCAAGAGACCCAGTACTTC
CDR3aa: CSAGLAGTQETQYF

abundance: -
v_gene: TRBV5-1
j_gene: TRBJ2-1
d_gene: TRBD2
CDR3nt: TGCGCCAGCAGCCCTCGACTAGCGGGGCCGAGCTCCTACAATGAGCAGTTCTTC
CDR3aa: CASSPRLAGPSSYNEQFF

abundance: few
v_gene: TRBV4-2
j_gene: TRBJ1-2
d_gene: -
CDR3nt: TGTGCCAGCAGAAACACCCGTCGGGACTATGGCTACACCTTC
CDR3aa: CASRNTRRDYGYTF

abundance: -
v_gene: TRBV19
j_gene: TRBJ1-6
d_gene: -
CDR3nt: TGTGCCAGTAGTAAGCAGGGGACTGTGAATTCACCCCTCCACTTT
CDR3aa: CASSKQGTVNSPLHF

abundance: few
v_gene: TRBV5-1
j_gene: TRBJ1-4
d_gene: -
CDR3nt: TGCGCCAGCAAGGGGGGGGACGGAGGAAATGAAAAACTGTTTTTT
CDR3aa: CASKGGDGGNEKLFF

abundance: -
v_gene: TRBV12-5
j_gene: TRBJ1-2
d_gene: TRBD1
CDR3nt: TGTGCTAGTGGTTTAGGACAGGGGGGCTATGGCCACACCTTC
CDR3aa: CASGLGQGGYGHTF

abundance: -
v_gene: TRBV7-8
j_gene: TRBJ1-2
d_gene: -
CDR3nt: TGTGCCAGCAGCCCGCACTGGGGCGACTATGGCTACACCTTC
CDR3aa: CASSPHWGDYGYTF

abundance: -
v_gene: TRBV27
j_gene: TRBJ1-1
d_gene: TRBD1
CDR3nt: TGTGCCAGCAGTTTCTCCGGACAGGTCCCTTTAGCTTTCTTT
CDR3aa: CASSFSGQVPLAFF

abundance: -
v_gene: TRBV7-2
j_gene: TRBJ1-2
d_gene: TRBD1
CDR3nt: TGTGCCAGCAGCTCCCCCACGGGACAGAGCAACTATGGCTACACCTTC
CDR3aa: CASSSPTGQSNYGYTF

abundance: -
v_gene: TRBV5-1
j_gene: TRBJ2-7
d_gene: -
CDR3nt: TGCGCCAGCAGTCGGAGGGACAGTTTAACCTACGAGCAGTACTTC
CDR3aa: CASSRRDSLTYEQYF

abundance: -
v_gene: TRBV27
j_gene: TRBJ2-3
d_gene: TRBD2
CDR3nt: TGTGCCAGCAGCTCCCCCGTACTAGCGGGAGATCGGAGTGATACGCAGTATTTT
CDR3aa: CASSSPVLAGDRSDTQYF

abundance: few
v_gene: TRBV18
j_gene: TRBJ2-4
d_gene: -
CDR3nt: TGTGCCAGCTCACCACCCGGCGGGATAGCCAAAAACATTCAGTACTTC
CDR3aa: CASSPPGGIAKNIQYF

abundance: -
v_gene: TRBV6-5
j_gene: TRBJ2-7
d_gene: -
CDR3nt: TGTGCCAGCAGTGCCCCGGGCGCTTCTAACGAGCAGTACTTC
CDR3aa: CASSAPGASNEQYF

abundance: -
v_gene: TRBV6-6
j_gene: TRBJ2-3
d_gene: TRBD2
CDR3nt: TGTGCCAGCAGTTACCCCCCCGGGAGGCAGGAAAAGGATACGCAGTATTTT
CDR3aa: CASSYPPGRQEKDTQYF

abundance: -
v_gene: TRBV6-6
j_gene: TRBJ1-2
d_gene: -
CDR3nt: TGTGCCAGCAGGGATTCTGGACAATTGGGGGGCTACACCTTC
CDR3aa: CASRDSGQLGGYTF

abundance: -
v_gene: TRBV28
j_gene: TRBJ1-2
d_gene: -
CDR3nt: TGTGCCAGCAGTCCCGGCAGAGGCTACACCTTC
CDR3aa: CASSPGRGYTF

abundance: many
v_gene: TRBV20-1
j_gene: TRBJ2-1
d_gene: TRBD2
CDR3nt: TGCAGTGCTAGGGCTAAGCGGGAGCGTGGCTCCTACAATGAGCAGTTCTTC
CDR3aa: CSARAKRERGSYNEQFF

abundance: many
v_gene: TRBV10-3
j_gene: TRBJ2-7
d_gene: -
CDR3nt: TGTGCCATCAGTGGGAGTGGAAGATGGGGGGATGAGCAGTACTTC
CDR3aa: CAISGSGRWGDEQYF

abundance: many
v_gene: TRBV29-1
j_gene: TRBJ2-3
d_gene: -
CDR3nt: TGCAGCGTTGAAGGTGGAGCGGACTCCAGCACAGATACGCAGTATTTT
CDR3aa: CSVEGGADSSTDTQYF

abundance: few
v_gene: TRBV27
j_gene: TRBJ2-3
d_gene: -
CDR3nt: TGTGCCAGCATGGGACGGGAGAATGGAGATACGCAGTATTTT
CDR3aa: CASMGRENGDTQYF

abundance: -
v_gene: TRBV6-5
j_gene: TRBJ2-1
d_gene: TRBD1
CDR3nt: TGTGCCAGCAGTTACCAACCGACAGGGTCCGATGAGCAGTTCTTC
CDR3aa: CASSYQPTGSDEQFF

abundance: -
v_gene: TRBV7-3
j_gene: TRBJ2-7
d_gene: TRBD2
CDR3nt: TGTGCCAGCAGCTTAACGACCCAAGCGGGGGTAACCTACGAGCAGTACTTC
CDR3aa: CASSLTTQAGVTYEQYF

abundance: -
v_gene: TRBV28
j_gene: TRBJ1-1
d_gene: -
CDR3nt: TGTGCCAGCAGCCCCGGGGGGGCGGGAGCTTTCTTT
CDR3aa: CASSPGGAGAFF

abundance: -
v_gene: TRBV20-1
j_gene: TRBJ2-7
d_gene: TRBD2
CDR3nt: TGCAGTGCTAGAGACCCCCAGCGGGGGGACAACGAGCAGTACTTC
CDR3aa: CSARDPQRGDNEQYF

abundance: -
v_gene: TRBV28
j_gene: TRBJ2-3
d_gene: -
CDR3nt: TGTGCCAGCAGTCCCCTGGGTAAAGATACGCAGTATTTT
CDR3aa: CASSPLGKDTQYF

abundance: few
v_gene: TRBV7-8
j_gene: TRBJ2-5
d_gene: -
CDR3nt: TGTGCCAGCAGCTTACGGACAAATCGGGAGACCCAGTACTTC
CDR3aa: CASSLRTNRETQYF

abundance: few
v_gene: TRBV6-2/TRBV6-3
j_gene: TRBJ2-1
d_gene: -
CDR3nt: TGTGCCAGCAGTTACTCCTCGCTACGCCTGAGTAACACTGAGCAGTTCTTC
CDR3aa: CASSYSSLRLSNTEQFF

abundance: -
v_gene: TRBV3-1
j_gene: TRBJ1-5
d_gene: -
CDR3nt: TGTGCCAGCAGCACCCTCGGTGATCAGCCCCAGCATTTT
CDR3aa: CASSTLGDQPQHF

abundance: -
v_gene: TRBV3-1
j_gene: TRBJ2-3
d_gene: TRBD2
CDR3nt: TGTGCCAGCAGCCAAGATACGCCCCACTTTGTAGCGGGATATACAGATACGCAGTATTTT
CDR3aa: CASSQDTPHFVAGYTDTQYF

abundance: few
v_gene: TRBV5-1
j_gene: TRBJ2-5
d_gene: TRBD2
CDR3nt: TGCGCCAGCAGCCCGACTAGCGGGGGGCACCAAGAGACCCAGTACTTC
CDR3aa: CASSPTSGGHQETQYF

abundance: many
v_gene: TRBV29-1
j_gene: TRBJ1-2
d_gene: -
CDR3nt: TGCAGCGTCCGACAGAGGCTCGGGGACTATGGCTACACCTTC
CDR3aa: CSVRQRLGDYGYTF

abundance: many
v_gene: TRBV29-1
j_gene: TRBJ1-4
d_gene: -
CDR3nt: TGCAGCGTTGCGACGGGATTTAATGAAAAACTGTTTTTT
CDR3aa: CSVATGFNEKLFF

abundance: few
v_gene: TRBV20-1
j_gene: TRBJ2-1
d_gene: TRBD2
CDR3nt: TGCAGGCCGGGACTAGCGGGAGGTTCCTCCTACAATGAGCAGTTCTTC
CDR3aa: CRPGLAGGSSYNEQFF

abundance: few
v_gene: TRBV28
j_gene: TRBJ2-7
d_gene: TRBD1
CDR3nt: TGTGCCAGCAGGGGACAGATTTACGAGCAGTACTTC
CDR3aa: CASRGQIYEQYF

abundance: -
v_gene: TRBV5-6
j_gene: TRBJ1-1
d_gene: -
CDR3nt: TGTGCCAGCAGCTTGGGTGGGAGCTTCACTGAGGCTTTCTTT
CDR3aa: CASSLGGSFTEAFF

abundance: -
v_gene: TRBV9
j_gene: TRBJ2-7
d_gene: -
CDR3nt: TGTGCCAGCAGCCGAGAGCCTCGGGACATGGCCGGGCAGTACTTC
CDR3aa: CASSREPRDMAGQYF

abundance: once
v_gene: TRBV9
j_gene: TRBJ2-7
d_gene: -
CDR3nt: TGTGCCAGCAGCGCAAAACCGGCTCTTGAGGACGAGCAGTACTTC
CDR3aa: CASSAKPALEDEQYF

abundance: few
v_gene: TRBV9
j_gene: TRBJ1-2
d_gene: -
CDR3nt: TGTGCCAGCAGCAGACCGGGGGGAGCTAACTATGGCTACACCTTC
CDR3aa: CASSRPGGANYGYTF

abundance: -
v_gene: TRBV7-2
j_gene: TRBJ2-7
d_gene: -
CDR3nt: TGTGCCAGCAGCTTAGGGGATCGAAGCAACGAGCAGTACTTC
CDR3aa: CASSLGDRSNEQYF

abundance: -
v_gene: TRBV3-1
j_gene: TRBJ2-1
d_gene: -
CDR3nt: TGTGCCAGCAGCCAATTTGGTGTGGGGCGAAGTGATGTCTCCTACAATGAGCAGTTCTTC
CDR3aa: CASSQFGVGRSDVSYNEQFF

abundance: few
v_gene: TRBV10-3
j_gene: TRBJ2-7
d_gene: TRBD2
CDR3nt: TGTGCCATCAGTGAGGACGGGGGGAAGCAGTACTTC
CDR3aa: CAISEDGGKQYF

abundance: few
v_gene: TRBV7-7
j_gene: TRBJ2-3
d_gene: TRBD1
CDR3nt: TGTGCCAGCAGCGCGGGACAGGGGTGGGCAGATACGCAGTATTTT
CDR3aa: CASSAGQGWADTQYF

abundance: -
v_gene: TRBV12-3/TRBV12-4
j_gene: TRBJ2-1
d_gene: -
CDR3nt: TGTGCCTCCTCCCGGGGGGCGGGGTATTACAATGAGCAGTTCTTC
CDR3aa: CASSRGAGYYNEQFF

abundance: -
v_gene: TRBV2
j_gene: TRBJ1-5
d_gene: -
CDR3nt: TGTGCCAGCAGCGTCGGGGGCTATCAGCCCCAGCATTTT
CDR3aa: CASSVGGYQPQHF

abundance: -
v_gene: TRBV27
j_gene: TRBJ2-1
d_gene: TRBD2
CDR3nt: TGTGCCAGCAGCCTTACGATGAGCGGGAGACGGTTCTTC
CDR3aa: CASSLTMSGRRFF

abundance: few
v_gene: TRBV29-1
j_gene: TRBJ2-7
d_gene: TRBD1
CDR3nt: TGCAGCGCCACGACAGGGGTCTACGAGCAGTACTTC
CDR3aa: CSATTGVYEQYF

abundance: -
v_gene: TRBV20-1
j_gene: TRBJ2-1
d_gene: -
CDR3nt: TGCAGTGCTAGACCCAGAGGCTCCTACAATAAGCAGTTCTTC
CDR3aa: CSARPRGSYNKQFF

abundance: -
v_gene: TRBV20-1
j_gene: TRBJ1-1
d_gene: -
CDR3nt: TGCAGTGCTAGAGATCCCAGGGGTGGAGCTGAAGCTTTCTTT
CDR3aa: CSARDPRGGAEAFF

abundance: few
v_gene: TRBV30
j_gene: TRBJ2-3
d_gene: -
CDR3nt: TGTGCCTGGCGAAAGAACACAGATACGCAGTATTTT
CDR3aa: CAWRKNTDTQYF

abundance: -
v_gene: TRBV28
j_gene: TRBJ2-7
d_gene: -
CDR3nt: TGTGCCAGCAGCCATGAGGGGGGATCTTGGTACGAGCAGTACTTC
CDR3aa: CASSHEGGSWYEQYF

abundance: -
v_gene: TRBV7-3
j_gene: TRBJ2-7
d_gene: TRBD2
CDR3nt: TGTGCCAGCAGCTTCTCAATCGACGGTAGCGGGGGGTACAATGAGCAGTACTTC
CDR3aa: CASSFSIDGSGGYNEQYF

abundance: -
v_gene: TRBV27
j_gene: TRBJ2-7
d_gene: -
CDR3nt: TGTGCCAGCGGGGGGACCGAGAGCTCCTACGAGCAGTACTTC
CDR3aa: CASGGTESSYEQYF

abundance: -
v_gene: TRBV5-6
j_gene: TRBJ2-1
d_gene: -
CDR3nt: TGTGCCGGCAGCTTGTTCCGTTCCAGCGGGTTCGATGAGCAGTTCTTC
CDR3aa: CAGSLFRSSGFDEQFF

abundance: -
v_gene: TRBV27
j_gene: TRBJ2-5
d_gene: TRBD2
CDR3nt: TGTGCCAGCAGTTTATCGTATCTAGCGGGGGGGTCGCGAGAGACCCAGTACTTC
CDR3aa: CASSLSYLAGGSRETQYF